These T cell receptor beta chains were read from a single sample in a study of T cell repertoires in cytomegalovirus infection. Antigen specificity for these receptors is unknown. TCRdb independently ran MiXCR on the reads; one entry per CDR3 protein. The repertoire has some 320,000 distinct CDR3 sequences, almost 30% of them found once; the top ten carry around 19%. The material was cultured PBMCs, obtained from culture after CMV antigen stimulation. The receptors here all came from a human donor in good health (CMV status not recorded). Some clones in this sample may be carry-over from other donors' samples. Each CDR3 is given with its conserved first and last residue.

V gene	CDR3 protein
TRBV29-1	CSVDGYNYGYTF
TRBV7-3	CASSSTSGPYEQYF
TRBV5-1	CASSSPGGSGNTIYF
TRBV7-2	CASSLDGVTRGYTF
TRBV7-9	CASSLARNPNYGYTF
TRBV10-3	CAISEDSYNEQFF
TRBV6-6	CASSWRTEGTDTQYF
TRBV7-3	CASSRQDNYGYTF
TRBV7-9	CASSRRDNYGYTF
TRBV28	CASTTTRSYGYTF
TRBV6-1	CASSPPRASHEKLFF
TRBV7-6	CASSHKGGDSPLHF